The clone carrying this TCR beta chain is classed as medium-sized. Antigen: not known. Four PCR rounds used nested alpha and beta constant region primers plus the SP2 primer. Reverse transcription of blood and skin TCR RNA was primed at alpha and beta constant regions. One entry per CDR3 protein results from TCRdb running MiXCR on the UMI-ligation and nested PCR reads. This sample has under 25,000 distinct CDR3 sequences, with roughly 6% found just once. V lost 4 bases and J lost 0, with 7 bases in between. CDR1 and CDR2 (germline): SEHNR, FQNEAQ (reference sequence). This CDR3 is built from 14 residues. The data are from a study of naive and memory T cell subsets. Treatment meaning: skin biopsy from PPD injection site in Mantoux-positive individual. The library had UMIs added by 3' ligation of an oligonucleotide to TCR cDNA. Biopsied sites were PPD injections in people with a positive Mantoux test. Study-wide results and caveats: Both skin biopsy types reportedly yielded TCRs, tuberculin sites far more. Delayed type IV hypersensitivity infiltration was taken to explain higher tuberculin-site TCR counts.

The V and J genes are TRBV7-9 and TRBJ2-1, with D unclear. The clonotype comes from an adult in good health. The specimen comprised skin, sampled from a tuberculin skin test site. CDR3 DNA: TGTGCCAGCAGCTACGTGAGCTCCTACAATGAGCAGTTCTTC. Its translation: CASSYVSSYNEQFF.